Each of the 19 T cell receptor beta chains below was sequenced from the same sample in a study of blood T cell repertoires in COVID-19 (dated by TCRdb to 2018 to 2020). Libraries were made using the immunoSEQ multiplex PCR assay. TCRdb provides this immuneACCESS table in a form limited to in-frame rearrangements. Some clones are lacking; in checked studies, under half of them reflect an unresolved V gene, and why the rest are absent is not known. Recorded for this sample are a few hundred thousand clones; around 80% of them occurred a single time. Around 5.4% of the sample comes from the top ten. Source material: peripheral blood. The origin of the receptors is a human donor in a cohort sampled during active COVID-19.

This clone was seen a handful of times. The CDR3 region is CASSLGLAGLLSYEQYF. The CDR3 coding sequence is TGCGCCAGCAGCCTGGGACTAGCGGGCCTCCTCTCCTACGAGCAGTACTTC. V and J are TRBV5-1 and TRBJ2-7; TRBD2 aligns across 12 bases. CDR1 is SGHRS, CDR2 YFSETQ, per germline. The CDR3 sequence is 17 residues long. J was trimmed by 0 bases and V by 4 bases; bases with no gene match: 8. The full variable domain, its missing parts supplied by reference TRBV5-1 and TRBJ2-7, is KAGVTQTPRYLIKTRGQQVTLSCSPISGHRSVSWYQQTPGQGLQFLFEYFSETQRNKGNFPGRFSGRQFSNSRSEMNVSTLELGDSALYLCASSLGLAGLLSYEQYFGPGTRLTVT.

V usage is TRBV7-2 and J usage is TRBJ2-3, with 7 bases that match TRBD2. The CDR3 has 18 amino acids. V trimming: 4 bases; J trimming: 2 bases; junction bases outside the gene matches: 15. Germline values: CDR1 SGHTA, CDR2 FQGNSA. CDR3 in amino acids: CASSYTSGGGGSTDTQYF. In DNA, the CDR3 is TGTGCCAGCAGCTACACGTCTGGGGGGGGAGGGTCCACAGATACGCAGTATTTT.

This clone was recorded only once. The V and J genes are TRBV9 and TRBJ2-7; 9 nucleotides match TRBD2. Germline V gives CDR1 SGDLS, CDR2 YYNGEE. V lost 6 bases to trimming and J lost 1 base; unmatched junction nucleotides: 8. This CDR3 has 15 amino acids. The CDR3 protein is CASTRGLAESYEQYF. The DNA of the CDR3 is TGTGCCAGCACCCGGGGACTAGCCGAATCCTACGAGCAGTACTTC.

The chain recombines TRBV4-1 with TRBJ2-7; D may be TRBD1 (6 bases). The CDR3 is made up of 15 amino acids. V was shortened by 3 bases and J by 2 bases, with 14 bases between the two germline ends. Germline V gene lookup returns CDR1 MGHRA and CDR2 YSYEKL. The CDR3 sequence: CASSQSPGQTYEQYF. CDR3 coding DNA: TGCGCCAGCAGCCAGTCACCGGGACAAACCTACGAGCAGTACTTC.

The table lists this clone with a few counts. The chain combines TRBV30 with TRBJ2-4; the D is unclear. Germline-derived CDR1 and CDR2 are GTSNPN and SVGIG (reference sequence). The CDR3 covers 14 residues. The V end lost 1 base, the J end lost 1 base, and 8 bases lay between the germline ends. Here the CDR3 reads CAWSGKAAKNIQYF. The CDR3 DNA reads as TGTGCCTGGAGTGGCAAAGCGGCCAAAAACATTCAGTACTTC.

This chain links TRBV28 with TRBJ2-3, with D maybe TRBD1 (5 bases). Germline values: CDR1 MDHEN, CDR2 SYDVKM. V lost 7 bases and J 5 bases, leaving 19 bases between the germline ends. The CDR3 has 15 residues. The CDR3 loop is CASNLPLEGVDTQYF. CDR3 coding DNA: TGTGCCAGCAACCTCCCCCTTGAAGGGGTAGATACGCAGTATTTT.

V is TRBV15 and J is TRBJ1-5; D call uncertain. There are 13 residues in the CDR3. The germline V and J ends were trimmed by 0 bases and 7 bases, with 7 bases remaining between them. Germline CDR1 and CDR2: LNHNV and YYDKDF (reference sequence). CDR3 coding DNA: TGTGCCACCAGCAGAGATCTGGCACAGCCCCAGCATTTT. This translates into CATSRDLAQPQHF.

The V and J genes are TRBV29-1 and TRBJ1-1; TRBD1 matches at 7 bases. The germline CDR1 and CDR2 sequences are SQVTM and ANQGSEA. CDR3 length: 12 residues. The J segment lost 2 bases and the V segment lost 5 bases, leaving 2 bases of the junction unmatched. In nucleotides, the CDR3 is TGCAGCGTTCACAGGGGTAACACTGAAGCTTTCTTT. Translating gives CSVHRGNTEAFF.

CDR3 loop: CASRTGTGGLDNQPQHF. As DNA, the CDR3 is TGTGCCAGTAGGACCGGGACAGGGGGCCTAGACAATCAGCCCCAGCATTTT. The rearrangement links TRBV19 to TRBJ1-5; 12 positions agree with TRBD1. J lost 3 bases, V lost 6 bases, and 9 bases had no gene match. The germline CDR1 and CDR2 sequences are LNHDA and SQIVND (reference sequence). This CDR3 comprises 17 residues.

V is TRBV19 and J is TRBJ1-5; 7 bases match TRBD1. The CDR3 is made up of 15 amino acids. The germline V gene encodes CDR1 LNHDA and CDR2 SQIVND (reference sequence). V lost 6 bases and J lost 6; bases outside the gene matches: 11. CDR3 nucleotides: TGTGCCAGTAGCAGAGACAGGGCGAGGGGTCAGCCCCAGCATTTT. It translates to CASSRDRARGQPQHF.

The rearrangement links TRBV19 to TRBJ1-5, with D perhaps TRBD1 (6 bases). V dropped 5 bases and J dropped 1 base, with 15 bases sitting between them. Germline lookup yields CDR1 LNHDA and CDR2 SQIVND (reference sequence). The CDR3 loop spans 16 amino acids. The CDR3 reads CASSAGRGVSNQPQHF. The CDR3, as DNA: TGTGCCAGTAGTGCAGGGAGGGGGGTCAGCAATCAGCCCCAGCATTTT.

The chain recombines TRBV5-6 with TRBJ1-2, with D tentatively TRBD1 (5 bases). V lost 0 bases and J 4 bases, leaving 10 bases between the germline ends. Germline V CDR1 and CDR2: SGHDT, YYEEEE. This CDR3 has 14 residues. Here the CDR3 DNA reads TGTGCCAGCAGCTTGGCCCAGGGAAGCTATGGCTACACCTTC. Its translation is CASSLAQGSYGYTF.

As DNA, the CDR3 is TGTGCCACCAGTGATTCCTGGTTGGGAGCAGGGGGTAACTATGGCTACACCTTC. Amino acid sequence: CATSDSWLGAGGNYGYTF. This rearrangement joins TRBV24-1 to TRBJ1-2, with 7 bases aligning to TRBD1. The CDR3 has 18 residues. Per germline, CDR1 KGHDR and CDR2 SFDVKD. V was clipped by 2 bases and J by 1 base; unmatched bases: 12.

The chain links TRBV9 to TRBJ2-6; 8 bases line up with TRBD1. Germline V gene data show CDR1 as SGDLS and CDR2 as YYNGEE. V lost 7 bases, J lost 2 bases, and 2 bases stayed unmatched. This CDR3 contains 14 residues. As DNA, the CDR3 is TGTGCCAGCGAGGACAGGGCTGGGGCCAACGTCCTGACTTTC. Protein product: CASEDRAGANVLTF.

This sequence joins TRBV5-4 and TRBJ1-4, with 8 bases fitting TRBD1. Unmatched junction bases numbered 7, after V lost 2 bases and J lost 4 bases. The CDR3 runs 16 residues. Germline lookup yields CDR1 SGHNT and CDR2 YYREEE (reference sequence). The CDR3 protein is CASSFTQGARNEKLFF. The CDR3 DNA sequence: TGTGCCAGCAGCTTTACCCAGGGGGCCCGTAATGAAAAACTGTTTTTT.

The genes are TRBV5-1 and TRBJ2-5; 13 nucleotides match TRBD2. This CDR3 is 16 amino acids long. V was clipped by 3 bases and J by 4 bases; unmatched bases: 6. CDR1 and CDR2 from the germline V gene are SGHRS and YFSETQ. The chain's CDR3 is CASSSGLAGAGETQYF. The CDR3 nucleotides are TGCGCCAGCAGCTCAGGACTAGCGGGAGCGGGAGAGACCCAGTACTTC.

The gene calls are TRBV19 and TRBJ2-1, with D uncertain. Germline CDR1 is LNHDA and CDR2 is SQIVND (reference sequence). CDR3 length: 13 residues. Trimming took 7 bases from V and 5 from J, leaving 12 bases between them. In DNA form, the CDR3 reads TGTGCCAGTACGAGGAGTCCCCACAATGAGCAGTTCTTC. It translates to CASTRSPHNEQFF.

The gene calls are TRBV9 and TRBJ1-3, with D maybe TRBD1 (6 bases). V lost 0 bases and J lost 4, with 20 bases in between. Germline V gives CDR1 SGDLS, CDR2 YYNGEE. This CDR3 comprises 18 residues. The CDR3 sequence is CASSVGPSNRDVGNTIYF. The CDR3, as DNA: TGTGCCAGCAGCGTAGGCCCTTCGAACAGGGATGTCGGAAACACCATATATTTT.

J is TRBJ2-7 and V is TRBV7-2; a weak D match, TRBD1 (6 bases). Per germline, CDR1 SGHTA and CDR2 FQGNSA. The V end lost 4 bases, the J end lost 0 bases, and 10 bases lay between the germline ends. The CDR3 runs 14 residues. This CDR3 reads CASSWTAISYEQYF. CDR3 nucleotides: TGTGCCAGCAGCTGGACAGCCATCTCCTACGAGCAGTACTTC.